This T cell receptor beta chain was captured in a study of shared clonotypes between healthy human individuals. The CDR3 is 15 amino acids. The V segment lost 7 bases and the J segment 6 bases; nucleotides outside the gene matches: 8. Germline V CDR1 and CDR2: SNHLY, FYNNEI. Naive CD8 cells were CD45RO-negative, positively selected for CCR7, excluding terminally differentiated effector memory CD45RA+ cells. Libraries were prepared by immunoSEQ multiplex PCR; TCRdb keeps only in-frame clonotypes and omits some of them. The table lists roughly 590,000 clones, about 95% of them singletons. Sequenced material: naive CD8+ T cells sorted from blood. This chain connects TRBV2 to TRBJ1-5; 11 bases match TRBD1. The source of this sequence is a woman aged 25 to 39 in good health. In DNA form, the CDR3 reads TGTGCCAGCACCACCGGGACAGGGGGGGTTCAGCCCCAGCATTTT. Protein: CASTTGTGGVQPQHF.